This T cell receptor (beta chain) appears in the sequencing data of a study of blood T cell repertoires in COVID-19. Background on the study: The analysed material was cDNA or gDNA that came from T cells, B-cell-depleted T cells, or PBMCs.

The germline gives CDR1 SGHTS, CDR2 YDEGEE. V was pared by 5 bases and J by 4 bases, with 13 bases between. CDR3 size: 15 residues. Assay: immunoSEQ multiplex PCR; the TCRdb copy retains only in-frame clones and omits some. This sample has about 150,000 clones, with more than 65% found just once. Source material: peripheral blood. The sequence was obtained from a man aged 60-69 years with acute or convalescent COVID-19. The chain links TRBV5-8 to TRBJ1-6; D might be TRBD1 (5 bases). CDR3 region: CASRNGGAYNSPLHF. In DNA form, the CDR3 reads TGTGCCAGCAGGAATGGAGGGGCTTATAATTCACCCCTCCACTTT.